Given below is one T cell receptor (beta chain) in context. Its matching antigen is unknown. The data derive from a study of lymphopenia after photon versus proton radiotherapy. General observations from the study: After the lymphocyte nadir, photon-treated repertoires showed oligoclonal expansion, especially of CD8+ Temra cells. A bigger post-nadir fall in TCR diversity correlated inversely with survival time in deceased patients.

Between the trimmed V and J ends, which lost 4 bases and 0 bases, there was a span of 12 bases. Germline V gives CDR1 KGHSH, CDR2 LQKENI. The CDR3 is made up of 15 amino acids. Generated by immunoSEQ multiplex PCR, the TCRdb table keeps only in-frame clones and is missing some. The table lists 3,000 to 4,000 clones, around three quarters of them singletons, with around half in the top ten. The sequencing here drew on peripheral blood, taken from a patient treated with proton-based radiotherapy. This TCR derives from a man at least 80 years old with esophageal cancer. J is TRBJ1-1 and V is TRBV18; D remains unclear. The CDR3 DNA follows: TGTGCCAGCTCACGAGGGAAAGGGTTGAACACTGAAGCTTTCTTT. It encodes CASSRGKGLNTEAFF.